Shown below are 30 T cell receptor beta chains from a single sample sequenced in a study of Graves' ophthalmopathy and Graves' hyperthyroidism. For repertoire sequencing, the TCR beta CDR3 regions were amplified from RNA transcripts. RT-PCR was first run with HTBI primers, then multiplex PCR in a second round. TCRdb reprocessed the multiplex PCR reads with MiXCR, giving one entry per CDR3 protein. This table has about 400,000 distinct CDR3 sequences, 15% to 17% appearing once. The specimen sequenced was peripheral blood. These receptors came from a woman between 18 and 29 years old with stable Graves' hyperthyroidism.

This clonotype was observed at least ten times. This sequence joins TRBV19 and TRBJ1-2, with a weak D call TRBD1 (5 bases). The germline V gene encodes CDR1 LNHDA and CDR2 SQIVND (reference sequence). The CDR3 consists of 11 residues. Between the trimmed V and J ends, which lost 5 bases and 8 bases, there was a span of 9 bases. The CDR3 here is CASSDSGGYTF. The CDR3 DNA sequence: TGTGCCAGTAGTGACAGCGGGGGCTACACCTTC.

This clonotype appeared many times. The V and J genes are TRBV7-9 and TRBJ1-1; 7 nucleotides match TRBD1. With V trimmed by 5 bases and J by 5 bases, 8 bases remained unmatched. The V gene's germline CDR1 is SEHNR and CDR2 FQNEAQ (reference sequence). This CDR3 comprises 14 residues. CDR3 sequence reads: CASSASQGSTEAFF. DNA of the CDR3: TGTGCCAGCAGCGCCTCACAGGGGAGTACTGAAGCTTTCTTT.

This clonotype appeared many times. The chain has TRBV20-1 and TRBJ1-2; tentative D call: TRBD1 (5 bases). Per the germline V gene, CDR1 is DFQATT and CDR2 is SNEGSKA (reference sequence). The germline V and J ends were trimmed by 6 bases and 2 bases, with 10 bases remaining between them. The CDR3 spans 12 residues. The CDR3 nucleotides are TGCAGTGCCCAACAGGACAACTATGGCTACACCTTC. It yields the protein CSAQQDNYGYTF.

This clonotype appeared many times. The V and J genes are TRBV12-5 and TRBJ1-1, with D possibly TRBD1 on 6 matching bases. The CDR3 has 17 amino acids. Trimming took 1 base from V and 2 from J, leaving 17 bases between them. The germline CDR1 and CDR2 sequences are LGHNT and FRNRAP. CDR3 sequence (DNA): TGTGCTAGTGGTTTGGGGCCTGGGGGGGGCCCTAACACTGAAGCTTTCTTT. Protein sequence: CASGLGPGGGPNTEAFF.

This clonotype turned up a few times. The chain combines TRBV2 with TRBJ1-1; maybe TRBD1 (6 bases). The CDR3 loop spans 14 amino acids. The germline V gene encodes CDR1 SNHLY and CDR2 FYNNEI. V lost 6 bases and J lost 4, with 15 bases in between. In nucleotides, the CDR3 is TGTGCCAGCAGAGGGGGGCGAGTTGTCACTGAAGCTTTCTTT. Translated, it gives CASRGGRVVTEAFF.

CDR3 in amino acids: CASSKRQDGYTF. CDR3 in DNA: TGTGCCAGCAGTAAACGACAGGATGGCTACACCTTC. V usage is TRBV6-1 and J usage is TRBJ1-2; a weak D match, TRBD1 (6 bases). Germline V CDR1 and CDR2: MNHNS, SASEGT. Trimming took off 5 bases at V and 6 bases at J, with 10 bases between the two ends. The CDR3 covers 12 residues.

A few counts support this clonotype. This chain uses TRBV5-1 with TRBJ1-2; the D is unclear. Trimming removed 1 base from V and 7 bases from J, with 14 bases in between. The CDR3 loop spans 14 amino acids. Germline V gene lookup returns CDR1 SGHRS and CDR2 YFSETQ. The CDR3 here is CASSLTDPAGGYTF. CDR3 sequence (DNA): TGCGCCAGCAGCTTGACAGACCCGGCGGGTGGCTACACCTTC.

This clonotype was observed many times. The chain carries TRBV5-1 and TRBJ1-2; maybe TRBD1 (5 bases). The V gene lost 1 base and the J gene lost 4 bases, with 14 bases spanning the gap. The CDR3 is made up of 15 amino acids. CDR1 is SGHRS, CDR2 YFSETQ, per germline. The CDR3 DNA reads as TGCGCCAGCAGCTTGAACCAGGGAGGGATCTATGGCTACACCTTC. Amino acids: CASSLNQGGIYGYTF.

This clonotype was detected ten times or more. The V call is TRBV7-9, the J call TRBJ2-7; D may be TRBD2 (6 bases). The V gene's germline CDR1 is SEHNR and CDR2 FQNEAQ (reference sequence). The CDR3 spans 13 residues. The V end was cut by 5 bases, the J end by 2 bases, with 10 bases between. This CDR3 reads CASSGGVAYEQYF. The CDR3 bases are TGTGCCAGCAGCGGAGGGGTAGCCTACGAGCAGTACTTC.

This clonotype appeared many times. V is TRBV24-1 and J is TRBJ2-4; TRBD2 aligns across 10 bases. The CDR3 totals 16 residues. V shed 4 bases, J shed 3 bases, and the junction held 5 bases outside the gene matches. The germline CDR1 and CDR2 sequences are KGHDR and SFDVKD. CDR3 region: CATSDSLAGNKNIQYF. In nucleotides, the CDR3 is TGTGCCACCAGTGACTCACTAGCGGGGAACAAAAACATTCAGTACTTC.

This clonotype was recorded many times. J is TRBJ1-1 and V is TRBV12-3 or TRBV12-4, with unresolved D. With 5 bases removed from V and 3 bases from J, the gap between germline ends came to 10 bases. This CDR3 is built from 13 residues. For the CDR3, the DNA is TGTGCCAGCAGTCCTAGACCTTACACTGAAGCTTTCTTT. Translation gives CASSPRPYTEAFF.

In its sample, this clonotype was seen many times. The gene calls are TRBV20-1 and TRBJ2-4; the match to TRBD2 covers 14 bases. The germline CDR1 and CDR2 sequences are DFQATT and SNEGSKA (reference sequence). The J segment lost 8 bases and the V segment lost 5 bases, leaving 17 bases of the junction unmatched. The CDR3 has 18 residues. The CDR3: CSAPNRLAGGPGQDIQYF. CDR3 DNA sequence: TGCAGTGCTCCAAACCGACTAGCGGGGGGGCCGGGACAGGACATTCAGTACTTC.

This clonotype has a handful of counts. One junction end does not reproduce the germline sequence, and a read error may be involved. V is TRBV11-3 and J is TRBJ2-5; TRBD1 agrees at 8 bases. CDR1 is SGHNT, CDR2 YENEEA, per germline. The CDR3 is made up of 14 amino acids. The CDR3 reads CASSPDRAQETKYF. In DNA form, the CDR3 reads TGTGCCAGCAGTCCGGACAGGGCCCAAGAGACCAAGTACTTC.

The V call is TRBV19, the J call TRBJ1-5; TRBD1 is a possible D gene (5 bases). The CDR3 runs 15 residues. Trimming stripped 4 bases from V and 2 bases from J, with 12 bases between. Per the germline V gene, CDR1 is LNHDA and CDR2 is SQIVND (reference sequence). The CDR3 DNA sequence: TGTGCCAGTAGTACGGCTGAGGGGCGCAATCAGCCCCAGCATTTT. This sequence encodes CASSTAEGRNQPQHF.

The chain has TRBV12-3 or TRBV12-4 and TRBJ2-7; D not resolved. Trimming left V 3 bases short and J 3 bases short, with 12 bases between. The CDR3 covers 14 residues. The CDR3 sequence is CASSFYRIGYEQYF. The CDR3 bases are TGTGCCAGCAGTTTCTACCGCATCGGCTACGAGCAGTACTTC.

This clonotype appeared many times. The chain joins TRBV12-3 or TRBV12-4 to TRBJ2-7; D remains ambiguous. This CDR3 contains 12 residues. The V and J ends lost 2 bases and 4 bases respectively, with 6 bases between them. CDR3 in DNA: TGTGCCAGCAGTTTATGGCCATACGAGCAGTACTTC. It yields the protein CASSLWPYEQYF.

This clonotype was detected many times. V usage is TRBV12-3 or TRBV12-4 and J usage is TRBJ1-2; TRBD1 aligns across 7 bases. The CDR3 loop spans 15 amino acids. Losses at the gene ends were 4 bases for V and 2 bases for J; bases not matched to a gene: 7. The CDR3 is CASSSGTAPNYGYTF. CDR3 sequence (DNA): TGTGCCAGCAGTTCAGGGACAGCCCCCAACTATGGCTACACCTTC.

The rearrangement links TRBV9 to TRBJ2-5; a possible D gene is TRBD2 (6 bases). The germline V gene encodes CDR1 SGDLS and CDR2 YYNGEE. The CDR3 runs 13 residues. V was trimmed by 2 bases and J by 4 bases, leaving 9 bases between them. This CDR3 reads CASSVGGTETQYF. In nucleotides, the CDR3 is TGTGCCAGCAGCGTTGGGGGGACAGAGACCCAGTACTTC.

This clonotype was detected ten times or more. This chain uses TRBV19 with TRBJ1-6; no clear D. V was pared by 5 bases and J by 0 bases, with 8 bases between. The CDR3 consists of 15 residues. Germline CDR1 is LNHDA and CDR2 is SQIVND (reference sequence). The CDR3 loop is CASSGGSSYNSPLHF. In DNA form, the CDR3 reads TGTGCCAGTAGTGGAGGCAGCTCCTATAATTCACCCCTCCACTTT.

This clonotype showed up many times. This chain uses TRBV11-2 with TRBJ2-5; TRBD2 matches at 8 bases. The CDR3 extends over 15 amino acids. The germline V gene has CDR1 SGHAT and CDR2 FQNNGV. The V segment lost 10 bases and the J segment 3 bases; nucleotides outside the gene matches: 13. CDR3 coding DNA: TGTGCCATCGGGACGGAGACTAGCGATGAAGAGACCCAGTACTTC. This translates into CAIGTETSDEETQYF.

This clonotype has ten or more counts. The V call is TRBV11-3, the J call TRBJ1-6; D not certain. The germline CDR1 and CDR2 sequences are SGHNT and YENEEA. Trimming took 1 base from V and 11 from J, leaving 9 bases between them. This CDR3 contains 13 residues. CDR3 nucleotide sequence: TGTGCCAGCAGCTTAGTCTCGGACCCACCCCTCCACTTT. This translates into CASSLVSDPPLHF. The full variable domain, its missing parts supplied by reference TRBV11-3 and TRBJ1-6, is EAGVVQSPRYKIIEKKQPVAFWCNPISGHNTLYWYLQNLGQGPELLIRYENEEAVDDSQLPKDRFSAERLKGVDSTLKIQPAELGDSAVYLCASSLVSDPPLHFGNGTRLTVT.

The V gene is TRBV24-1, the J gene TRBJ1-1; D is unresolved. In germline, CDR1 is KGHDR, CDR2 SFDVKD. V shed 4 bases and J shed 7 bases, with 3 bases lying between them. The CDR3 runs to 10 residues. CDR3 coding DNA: TGTGCCACCAGTGAGGTTGAAGCTTTCTTT. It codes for CATSEVEAFF.

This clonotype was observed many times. For the CDR3, the DNA is TGTGCCAGCAGTTTACAGGGACATACCTACGAGCAGTACTTC. This sequence encodes CASSLQGHTYEQYF. The chain has TRBV27 and TRBJ2-7, with D possibly being TRBD1 (6 bases). The V and J ends lost 2 bases and 2 bases respectively, with 10 bases between them. In germline, CDR1 is MNHEY, CDR2 SMNVEV (reference sequence). CDR3 length: 14 amino acids.

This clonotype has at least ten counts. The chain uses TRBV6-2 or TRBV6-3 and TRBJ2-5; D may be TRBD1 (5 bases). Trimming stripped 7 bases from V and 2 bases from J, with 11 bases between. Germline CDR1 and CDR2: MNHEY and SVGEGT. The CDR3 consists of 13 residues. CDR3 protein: CASKGQAQETQYF. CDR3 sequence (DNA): TGTGCCAGCAAGGGGCAGGCTCAAGAGACCCAGTACTTC.

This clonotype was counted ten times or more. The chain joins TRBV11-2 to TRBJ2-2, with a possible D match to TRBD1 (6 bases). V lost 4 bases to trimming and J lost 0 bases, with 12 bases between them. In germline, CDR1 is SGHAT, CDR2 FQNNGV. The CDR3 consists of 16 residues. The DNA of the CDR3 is TGTGCCAGCAGCTCTCCGGGACACCCGAACACCGGGGAGCTGTTTTTT. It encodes CASSSPGHPNTGELFF.

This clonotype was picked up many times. The CDR3 loop reads CASTPRDRGYEQYF. Here the CDR3 DNA reads TGTGCCAGCACCCCGAGGGACAGGGGCTACGAGCAGTACTTC. J is TRBJ2-7 and V is TRBV9; 10 nucleotides align to TRBD1. V gave up 6 bases and J gave up 3 bases; unmatched junction bases: 6. Germline-derived CDR1 and CDR2 are SGDLS and YYNGEE. The length of the CDR3 is 14 residues. Complete variable domain (other parts from reference TRBV9 and TRBJ2-7): DSGVTQTPKHLITATGQRVTLRCSPRSGDLSVYWYQQSLDQGLQFLIQYYNGEERAKGNILERFSAQQFPDLHSELNLSSLELGDSALYFCASTPRDRGYEQYFGPGTRLTVT.

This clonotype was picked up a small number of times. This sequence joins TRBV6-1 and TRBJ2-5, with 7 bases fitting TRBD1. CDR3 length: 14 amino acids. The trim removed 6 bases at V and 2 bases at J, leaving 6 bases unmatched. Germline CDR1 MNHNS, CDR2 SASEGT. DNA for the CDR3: TGTGCCAGCAGAACCCAGGGACAGCAAGAGACCCAGTACTTC. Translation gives CASRTQGQQETQYF.

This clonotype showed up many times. In DNA, the CDR3 is TGTGCCACCTTCAAACCGACCGGGGCCAGGGGTAACTATGGCTACACCTTC. Its protein is CATFKPTGARGNYGYTF. This chain joins TRBV19 and TRBJ1-2; a weak D match, TRBD1 (6 bases). The V gene lost 10 bases and the J gene lost 1 base, with 25 bases spanning the gap. There are 17 residues in the CDR3. The germline V gene has CDR1 LNHDA and CDR2 SQIVND (reference sequence).

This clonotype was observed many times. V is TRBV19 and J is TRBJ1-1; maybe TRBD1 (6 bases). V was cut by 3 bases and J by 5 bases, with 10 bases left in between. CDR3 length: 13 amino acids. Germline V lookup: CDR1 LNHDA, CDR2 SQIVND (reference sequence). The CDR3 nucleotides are TGTGCCAGTAGTATCCAGGGGACGACTGAAGCTTTCTTT. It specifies CASSIQGTTEAFF. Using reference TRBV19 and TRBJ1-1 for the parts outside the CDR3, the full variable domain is DGGITQSPKYLFRKEGQNVTLSCEQNLNHDAMYWYRQDPGQGLRLIYYSQIVNDFQKGDIAEGYSVSREKKESFPLTVTSAQKNPTAFYLCASSIQGTTEAFFGQGTRLTVV.

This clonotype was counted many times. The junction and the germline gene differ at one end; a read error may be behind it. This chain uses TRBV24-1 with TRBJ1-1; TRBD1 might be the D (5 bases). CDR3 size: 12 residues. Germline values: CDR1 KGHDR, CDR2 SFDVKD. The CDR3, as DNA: TGTGCCACCACGGCAGGGAACGCTGAAGCTTTCTTT. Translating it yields CATTAGNAEAFF.